The clone carrying this TCR beta chain was observed a few times. This entry comes from a study of T-cell reconstitution after alpha-beta-depleted transplantation in children. Unique molecular identifiers tagged the TCRbeta library. TCRdb analysed the PCR reads with MiXCR anew, one entry per CDR3 protein. Here the sample spans about half a million distinct CDR3 sequences, approximately 12% being singletons. This CDR3 spans 13 amino acids. Trimming removed 5 bases from V and 8 bases from J, with 12 bases in between. Germline V lookup: CDR1 SGHTA, CDR2 FQGTGA. The source material was PBMCs from the stem cell graft donor, sampled from the stem cell graft. This clonotype was sampled from a human donor who donated a stem cell graft to a child with combined immunodeficiency. The chain joins TRBV7-3 to TRBJ2-2; no firm D call. This CDR3 reads CASSPLDSGELFF. DNA for the CDR3: TGTGCCAGCAGCCCACTCGATTCAGGGGAGCTGTTTTTT.